The 28 T cell receptor beta chains given below trace back to one sample, sequenced in a study of tumor and adjacent non-tumor tissue in lung cancer (dated by TCRdb to the late 2010s). RNA was isolated from bulk unsorted tissue, and RNA quality was assessed with a NanoDrop ND-1000 and an Agilent 2100. The library was made by multiplex PCR. Sequenced using an Illumina HiSeq 2500. TCRbeta libraries were built by three rounds of nested PCR using primers (Table S4), following protocols modified from ARM-PCR. TCRdb passed the public sequencing reads through fastp at Q25 and MiXCR, retaining productive beta sequences. Rows with a matching CDR3 protein are joined into one entry that keeps the most common DNA and genes. This sample is represented by 200,000 to 250,000 distinct CDR3 sequences; over 55% of them were singletons. About 23% of the sample goes to the ten largest clones. The material sequenced was lung tumor tissue. The receptors originated from a man between 60 and 75 years old with non-small cell lung cancer.

Note on this clonotype: This CDR3 is missing its conserved last phenylalanine or tryptophan, likely due to a read error. The gene calls are TRBV6-5 and TRBJ1-1; TRBD1 matches 8 bases. CDR1 MNHEY and CDR2 SVGAGI come from the germline V gene. This CDR3 comprises 16 residues. CDR3 in DNA: TGCGCCAGCAGCCAAGTCCTTGGGACAGGTATCACTGAAGCTTTCTGT. Translated, it gives CASSQVLGTGITEAFC.

The chain joins TRBV11-2 to TRBJ2-1, with 7 bases matching TRBD2. V lost 4 bases to trimming and J lost 3 bases; unmatched junction nucleotides: 15. Germline CDR1 reads SGHAT; CDR2 reads FQNNGV. There are 18 residues in the CDR3. The CDR3: CASSSYPPGLQYYNEQFF. For the CDR3, the DNA is TGTGCCAGCAGCTCCTACCCCCCGGGACTACAATACTACAATGAGCAGTTCTTC.

Remarks on this clonotype: Compared with germline, one end of the junction differs, possibly owing to a read error. The V gene is TRBV11-3, the J gene TRBJ2-3; TRBD1 matches 8 bases. Germline CDR1 reads SGHNT; CDR2 reads YENEEA. There are 13 residues in the CDR3. CDR3 region: CARSFQGADMRYF. CDR3 bases: TGTGCCAGGAGCTTTCAGGGGGCAGATATGCGGTATTTT.

Details on this clonotype: Germline is not matched at one junction end, which may reflect a read error. The rearrangement joins TRBV12-3 or TRBV12-4 to TRBJ2-7; 8 nucleotides align to TRBD2. This CDR3 comprises 15 residues. CDR3 coding DNA: TGTGCCAACAGTTTATCGGGACTAGGAAGGCACGAGCAGTACTTC. It translates to CANSLSGLGRHEQYF.

Comments on this clonotype: The junction differs from germline at one of its ends, possibly a read error. The chain is built from TRBV5-4 and TRBJ2-2; a weak D match, TRBD2 (5 bases). The CDR3 has 13 amino acids. Germline CDR1 SGHNT, CDR2 YYREEE (reference sequence). CDR3 protein: CASSRDPNGELLF. CDR3 coding DNA: TGTGCCAGCAGCCGCGACCCGAACGGGGAGCTGCTTTTT.

This clonotype occurred a few times. The chain joins TRBV20-1 to TRBJ1-5, with TRBD1 as a possible D gene (5 bases). Germline lookup yields CDR1 DFQATT and CDR2 SNEGSKA (reference sequence). The V gene lost 2 bases and the J gene lost 5 bases, with 22 bases spanning the gap. This CDR3 has 17 amino acids. The CDR3 DNA follows: TGCAGTGCTAGAACATCCATTAGGGCAGACAGTGATCAGCCCCAGCATTTT. Translating gives CSARTSIRADSDQPQHF.

The chain employs TRBV4-1 and TRBJ2-7; possible D gene TRBD2, 5 bases. The germline V gene has CDR1 MGHRA and CDR2 YSYEKL. V was shortened by 9 bases and J by 6 bases, with 24 bases between the two germline ends. The CDR3 spans 15 residues. CDR3 loop: CARSQRSLGRGEQYF. CDR3 nucleotides: TGCGCCAGGAGTCAACGATCTCTAGGACGGGGCGAGCAGTACTTC.

The chain joins TRBV12-3 or TRBV12-4 to TRBJ2-1; weak D call: TRBD2 (5 bases). Between the trimmed V and J ends, which lost 9 bases and 1 base, there was a span of 13 bases. This CDR3 is built from 14 residues. In nucleotides, the CDR3 is TGTGCCAGGAGTAGAGCGGCGTCCTACAATGAGCAGTTCTTC. Protein product: CARSRAASYNEQFF.

Worth noting for this clonotype: This CDR3 fails to terminate in the conserved phenylalanine or tryptophan, so it likely reflects a read error. The chain employs TRBV29-1 and TRBJ2-1, with 10 bases fitting TRBD2. The CDR3 spans 13 residues. The germline gives CDR1 SQVTM, CDR2 ANQGSEA. The DNA for the CDR3 is TGCAGCGTTGACGGGACTAGCGCTAATGAACAGTTCATC. It specifies CSVDGTSANEQFI.

The gene calls are TRBV4-2 and TRBJ1-1; D gene uncertain. CDR1 is LGHNA, CDR2 YNFKEQ, per germline. V gave up 10 bases and J gave up 2 bases, with 23 bases separating them. The CDR3 length is 16 residues. The CDR3 sequence: CAKSQVQMSRNTEAFF. The CDR3 coding sequence is TGTGCCAAGAGCCAAGTTCAGATGTCTAGAAACACTGAAGCTTTCTTT.

With respect to this clonotype: An end of the junction does not agree with germline; a read error may underlie this. The rearrangement uses TRBV7-9 and TRBJ1-2; D is unclear. Looked up from germline, CDR1 is SEHNR and CDR2 is FQNEAQ (reference sequence). This CDR3 has 14 residues. CDR3 sequence reads: CVSSGVASNYGYTF. The CDR3 DNA is TGTGTCAGCAGCGGGGTAGCCAGTAATTATGGCTACACCTTC. Supplemented by reference TRBV7-9 and TRBJ1-2, the full variable domain reads DTGVSQNPRHKITKRGQNVTFRCDPISEHNRLYWYRQTLGQGPEFLTYFQNEAQLEKSRLLSDRFSAERPKGSFSTLEIQRTEQGDSAMYLCVSSGVASNYGYTFGSGTRLTVV.

This clonotype appeared a few times. The chain joins TRBV20-1 to TRBJ2-3, with D hard to call. Germline V CDR1 and CDR2: DFQATT, SNEGSKA (reference sequence). The ends were cut back, 5 bases at V and 8 bases at J, with 14 bases in the middle. This CDR3 comprises 12 residues. The CDR3, as DNA: TGCAGTGCTTACGGCTCCCCCAGTACGCAGTATTTT. Its translation is CSAYGSPSTQYF.

This clonotype was recorded once. A much more abundant neighbour one base away suggests this may be a read error. The chain is built from TRBV24-1 and TRBJ2-1; 8 bases are a match to TRBD2. Germline assignment: CDR1 KGHDR and CDR2 SFDVKD. J lost 6 bases, V lost 3 bases, and 6 bases had no gene match. This CDR3 has 15 amino acids. CDR3 nucleotides: TGTGCCACCAGTGATCCGGGACTAGTGTGCAATGAGCAGTTCTTC. It codes for CATSDPGLVCNEQFF.

This clonotype came up a few times. A much more abundant neighbour one base away suggests this may be a read error. The chain employs TRBV4-2 and TRBJ2-7; 7 bases agree with TRBD1. Germline V gives CDR1 LGHNA, CDR2 YNFKEQ. CDR3 size: 13 residues. The chain's CDR3 is CVSSHRGSYEQYF. DNA for the CDR3: TGTGTCAGCAGCCACAGGGGCTCCTACGAGCAGTACTTC.

Turning to this clonotype: The junction shows a germline mismatch at one end, possibly a read error. The chain has TRBV20-1 and TRBJ1-4; no definite D call. CDR1 and CDR2 from the germline V gene are DFQATT and SNEGSKA (reference sequence). The CDR3 covers 13 residues. The CDR3 sequence: CSAIVAANGKLFF. CDR3 nucleotides: TGCAGTGCTATAGTTGCGGCTAATGGAAAACTGTTTTTT.

A word on this clonotype: This may come from a read error, since a much larger clone is one base off. The chain has TRBV6-6 and TRBJ2-7; D tentatively fits TRBD1 or TRBD2 (5 bases each). Germline V gene sequence: CDR1 MNHNY, CDR2 SVGAGI (reference sequence). Trimming pared 2 bases from V and 5 bases from J, leaving 13 bases between. This CDR3 comprises 14 residues. CDR3 coding DNA: TGTGCCAGCAGTTACGAGGGACCAGGAAACGAGCAGTACTTC. Translation: CASSYEGPGNEQYF.

Notes on this clonotype: At one end, the junction sequence differs from germline, possibly due to a read error. The CDR3 sequence is CTASSLGAAFTGDTEAFF. CDR3 nucleotides: TGCACTGCTAGTAGTTTGGGGGCAGCTTTCACAGGGGACACTGAAGCTTTCTTT. V usage is TRBV20-1 and J usage is TRBJ1-1; 7 bases are shared with TRBD1. Germline CDR1 is DFQATT and CDR2 is SNEGSKA (reference sequence). This CDR3 is built from 18 residues.

In the case of this clonotype: At one end the junction does not follow the germline gene, possibly because of a read error. The genes are TRBV11-2 and TRBJ2-7, with TRBD2 matching 7 bases. The CDR3 consists of 14 residues. Germline loops: CDR1 SGHAT, CDR2 FQNNGV. The CDR3 sequence: CASSVWRETHEQYF. In DNA, the CDR3 is TGTGCTAGCAGTGTGTGGCGGGAGACTCACGAGCAGTATTTC.

This clonotype has just one count. One end of the junction varies from germline; a read error may be responsible. The V gene is TRBV11-2, the J gene TRBJ2-6; D possibly corresponds to TRBD1 (5 bases). Germline V gives CDR1 SGHAT, CDR2 FQNNGV. The CDR3 extends over 14 amino acids. CDR3 bases: TGTGCCAGCACTCATATCTCTGGGGCCAACTTCCTCACTTTC. It is translated as CASTHISGANFLTF.

The chain employs TRBV20-1 and TRBJ2-1; TRBD2 aligns across 11 bases. The germline V gene has CDR1 DFQATT and CDR2 SNEGSKA (reference sequence). V shed 1 base, J shed 3 bases, and the junction held 5 bases outside the gene matches. The CDR3 contains 16 residues. The CDR3 loop reads CSARGASGGFYNEQFF. CDR3 coding DNA: TGCAGTGCTAGAGGGGCTAGCGGGGGGTTCTACAATGAGCAGTTCTTC.

The J gene is TRBJ1-2, the V gene TRBV28, with a weak D call TRBD1 (5 bases). The CDR3 length is 13 residues. Germline V gene sequence: CDR1 MDHEN, CDR2 SYDVKM. V lost 5 bases, J lost 5 bases, and 12 bases lay in between. For the CDR3, the DNA is TGTGCCAGCAGTCGTCCAGGGTTATATGGCTACACCTTC. Its translation: CASSRPGLYGYTF.

As regards this clonotype: A much larger clonotype is one base distant, so this may be a read error. The chain recombines TRBV6-5 with TRBJ1-4, with 8 bases lining up with TRBD1. The CDR3 runs 13 residues. CDR1 MNHEY and CDR2 SVGAGI come from the germline V gene. This CDR3 is CVSRQGAKEKLFF. CDR3 DNA sequence: TGTGTCAGCCGCCAGGGGGCAAAGGAAAAACTGTTTTTT.

The chain is built from TRBV11-2 and TRBJ2-7, with D possibly being TRBD1 or TRBD2 (5 bases each). Per germline, CDR1 SGHAT and CDR2 FQNNGV. The CDR3 contains 11 residues. The V gene lost 4 bases and the J gene lost 12 bases, with 13 bases spanning the gap. The CDR3 sequence: CASSWGREWYF. For the CDR3, the DNA is TGTGCCAGCAGCTGGGGCAGGGAGTGGTACTTC.

Notes on this clonotype: With a much larger clone just one base away, this may be a read error. V usage is TRBV4-2 and J usage is TRBJ1-1, with D maybe TRBD1 (5 bases). This CDR3 comprises 16 residues. Germline CDR1 and CDR2: LGHNA and YNFKEQ. Trimming took 1 base from V and 3 from J, leaving 15 bases between them. In DNA, the CDR3 is TGTGCCAGCAGCCAAGTTAGTCAGGGAGTGGACACTGAAGCTTTCTTT. Protein: CASSQVSQGVDTEAFF.

Comments on this clonotype: This may come from a read error, since a much larger clone is one base off. The conserved phenylalanine or tryptophan normally closing the CDR3 is absent here, so this likely arose from a read error. The chain has TRBV10-2 and TRBJ2-5, with unresolved D. V was pared by 2 bases and J by 5 bases, with 12 bases between. The CDR3 runs 14 residues. Germline CDR1 reads WSHSY; CDR2 reads SAAADI. CDR3 nucleotide sequence: TGCGCCAGCAGTGAGGGCAGGCCGTCGGAGACCCAGTACTCC. It is translated as CASSEGRPSETQYS.

The V call is TRBV12-3 or TRBV12-4, the J call TRBJ2-1; 10 nucleotides match TRBD2. The V segment lost 5 bases and the J segment 12 bases; nucleotides outside the gene matches: 4. This CDR3 spans 12 amino acids. CDR3 in amino acids: CASSMTSGPQFF. CDR3 coding DNA: TGTGCCAGCAGTATGACTAGCGGGCCGCAGTTCTTC.

Turning to this clonotype: At one end the junction does not follow the germline gene, possibly because of a read error. This chain joins TRBV6-1 and TRBJ1-1; 7 nucleotides align to TRBD1. The V gene's germline CDR1 is MNHNS and CDR2 SASEGT. The CDR3 sequence is 16 residues long. CDR3: CASSAMGQFMNIEAFF. As DNA, the CDR3 is TGTGCCAGCAGTGCCATGGGACAGTTCATGAACATTGAAGCTTTCTTT.

On this clonotype: The junction departs from the called germline gene at one end, perhaps through a read error. The chain has TRBV4-2 and TRBJ1-4; D is undetermined. The CDR3 totals 17 residues. Germline-derived CDR1 and CDR2 are LGHNA and YNFKEQ. CDR3 loop: CASSQNHGRTSNETLFF. The CDR3 nucleotides are TGTGCCAGCAGCCAAAATCACGGCCGAACCTCTAATGAAACACTGTTTTTT.